A selection of T cell receptor beta chains follows, all from one sample in a study of CXCR3-negative and CXCR3-positive naive CD8 T cells. TCRdb re-analyzed the 5' RACE reads; it lists each CDR3 protein once, without DNA. This table holds approximately 40,000 distinct CDR3 sequences. The specimen sequenced was memory CD8+ T cells from blood. These TCRs come from a human donor in good health. Some clones in this sample may be carry-over from other donors' samples. The CDR3 runs from the conserved cysteine through the conserved F or W. Some rows mark clone size as missing; the rest say once, few, many or name a class of expanded clone.

CDR3: CSAPVGFSGNTIYF; V: TRBV20-1; J: TRBJ1-3; length: 14; size: .
CDR3: CSASVLNNEQFF; V: TRBV20-1; J: TRBJ2-1; length: 12; size: .
CDR3: CASSGDTGTGDQPRYF; V: TRBV5-1; J: TRBJ2-4; length: 16; size: .
CDR3: CSARDRPTVDGYTF; V: TRBV20-1; J: TRBJ1-2; length: 14; size: .
CDR3: CSARPMRGPSKEKLFF; V: TRBV20-1; J: TRBJ1-4; length: 16; size: .
CDR3: CSVEDPLGTTEAFF; V: TRBV29-1; J: TRBJ1-1; length: 14; size: .
CDR3: CASSKTPANTGELFF; V: TRBV6-4; J: TRBJ2-2; length: 15; size: .
CDR3: CASSQPGLAVLGSDEQFF; V: TRBV4-2; J: TRBJ2-1; length: 18; size: .
CDR3: CASSLGTGGPYEQYF; V: TRBV7-6; J: TRBJ2-7; length: 15; size: .
CDR3: CASSSGQGNTGELFF; V: TRBV6-4; J: TRBJ2-2; length: 15; size: medium-sized
CDR3: CSARLAESTDTQYF; V: TRBV29-1; J: TRBJ2-3; length: 14; size: .
CDR3: CASSTRNSLYNEQFF; V: TRBV7-2; J: TRBJ2-1; length: 15; size: .
CDR3: CSVEGASSNTGELFF; V: TRBV29-1; J: TRBJ2-2; length: 15; size: .
CDR3: CSVTLAGTLSEQYF; V: TRBV29-1; J: TRBJ2-7; length: 14; size: .
CDR3: CASSTDEGFAEQFF; V: TRBV19; J: TRBJ2-1; length: 14; size: .
CDR3: CSVAGLPRADTQYF; V: TRBV29-1; J: TRBJ2-3; length: 14; size: .
CDR3: CASSMLGEQYF; V: TRBV5-1; J: TRBJ2-7; length: 11; size: .
CDR3: CASSSGGSYNEQFF; V: TRBV7-3; J: TRBJ2-1; length: 14; size: .
CDR3: CASSYLEVNTEAFF; V: TRBV6-2/TRBV6-3; J: TRBJ1-1; length: 14; size: .
CDR3: CASGRSGTEEFF; V: TRBV25-1; J: TRBJ2-1; length: 12; size: .
CDR3: CASSLGQGALLEQYF; V: TRBV7-9; J: TRBJ2-7; length: 15; size: .
CDR3: CSVGLANYNEQFF; V: TRBV29-1; J: TRBJ2-1; length: 13; size: .